This paragraph reports one T cell receptor (beta chain). This sample is part of a study of early stage breast cancer tumors. TCRdb's copy holds only in-frame clones and misses some; the assay was immunoSEQ multiplex PCR. The table includes roughly 49,000 clones, around 80% detected once. The CDR3 is 18 residues long. Germline V gives CDR1 ENHRY, CDR2 SYGVKD. After removal of 5 bases from V and 1 base from J, the junction contained 10 bases not matched to a gene. Sequences were obtained from blood. The J gene is TRBJ2-7, the V gene TRBV10-3; 14 bases fit TRBD2. The source of this sequence is a person in their 40s with breast cancer. CDR3 bases: TGTGCCATCAGTCCTTCGGGACTAGCGGGAGATCGGTCCTACGAGCAGTACTTC. It yields the protein CAISPSGLAGDRSYEQYF.